This TCR beta chain emerged from a study of blood T cells in healthy people across ages. This clonotype was counted ten times or more. V was cut by 0 bases and J by 5 bases, with 16 bases left in between. The CDR3 consists of 15 residues. Germline CDR1 DFQATT, CDR2 SNEGSKA (reference sequence). Using a J-beta primer mix together with a sample-barcoded 5' primer, a second PCR was run for roughly 7 to 12 cycles. Using its own MiXCR run on the 5' RACE reads, TCRdb lists one record per CDR3 protein. The table records about 1.1 million distinct CDR3 sequences, less than 45% of them present only once. The sequence was obtained from a man aged 18 to 30 in good health. Sequencing was done on a sample of blood. The chain links TRBV20-1 to TRBJ1-2; D gene unclear. Written as DNA, the CDR3 is TGCAGTGCTAGAGATGGAGGAGGGTCCTGGTATGGCTACACCTTC. Translation gives CSARDGGGSWYGYTF.